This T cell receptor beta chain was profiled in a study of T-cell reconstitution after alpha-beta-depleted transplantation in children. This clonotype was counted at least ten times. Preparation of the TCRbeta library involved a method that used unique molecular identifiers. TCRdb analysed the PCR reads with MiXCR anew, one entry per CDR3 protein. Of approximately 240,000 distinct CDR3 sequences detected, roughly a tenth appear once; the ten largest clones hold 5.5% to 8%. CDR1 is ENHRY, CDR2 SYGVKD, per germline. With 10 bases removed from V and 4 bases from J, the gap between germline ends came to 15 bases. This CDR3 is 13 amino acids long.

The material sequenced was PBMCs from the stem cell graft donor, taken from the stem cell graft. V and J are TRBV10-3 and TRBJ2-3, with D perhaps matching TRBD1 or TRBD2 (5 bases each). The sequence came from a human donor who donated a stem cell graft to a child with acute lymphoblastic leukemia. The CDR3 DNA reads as TGTGCCACCGAACGGGGACGTTCAGATACGCAGTATTTT. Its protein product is CATERGRSDTQYF.